The clone carrying this T cell receptor beta chain has ten or more counts. Its cognate antigen is unknown. These data come from a study of T cells after yellow fever vaccination. Regarding the study as a whole: Post-booster reappearance was seen for most primary-vaccination clones (about 96% CD4, roughly 88% CD8).

TCRdb called the 5' RACE reads again in MiXCR, with one record for every CDR3 protein. The repertoire includes 100,000 to 150,000 distinct CDR3 sequences, approximately 7% of them detected once, and 2% to 3% sits in the top ten. Trimming removed 5 bases from V and 5 bases from J; junction bases left unmatched: 8. The CDR3 sequence is 14 residues long. CDR1 and CDR2 from the germline V gene are SGHRS and YFSETQ. The sample was CD4+ T cells sorted from PBMCs, taken approximately 11 days after the first yellow fever vaccination. This receptor was taken from a man aged 18 to 30 who received the YFV17D yellow fever vaccine. The chain joins TRBV5-1 to TRBJ2-7; 9 bases map to TRBD1. This chain's CDR3 is CASRTGTGSHEQYF. The CDR3 DNA follows: TGCGCCAGCAGGACCGGGACAGGGAGCCACGAGCAGTACTTC.